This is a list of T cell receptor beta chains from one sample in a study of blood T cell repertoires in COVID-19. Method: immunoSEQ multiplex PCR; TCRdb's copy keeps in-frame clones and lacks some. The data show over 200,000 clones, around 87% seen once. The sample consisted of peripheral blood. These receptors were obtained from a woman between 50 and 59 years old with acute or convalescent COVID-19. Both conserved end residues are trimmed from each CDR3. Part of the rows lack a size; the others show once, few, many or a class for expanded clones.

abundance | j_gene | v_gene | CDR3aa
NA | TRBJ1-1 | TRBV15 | ATSRDWGQENTEAF
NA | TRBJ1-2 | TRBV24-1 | ATSHPGYGYT
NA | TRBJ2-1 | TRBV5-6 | ASSRIAGSYNEQF
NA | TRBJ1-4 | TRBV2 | ASRGDRVGEKLF
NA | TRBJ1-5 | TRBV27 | ASSFLDGQPQH
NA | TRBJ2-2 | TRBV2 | ASGAGLAGDTGELF
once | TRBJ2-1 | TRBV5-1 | ASSLETRYNEQF
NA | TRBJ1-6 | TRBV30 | AWSVGGAEVSPLH
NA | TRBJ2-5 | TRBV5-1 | ASSFFGGLETQY
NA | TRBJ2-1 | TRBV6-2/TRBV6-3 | ASSRGLAGVREQF
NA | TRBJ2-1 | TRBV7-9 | ASSRGLAGVRTNEQF
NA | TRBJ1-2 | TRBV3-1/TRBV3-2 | ASSQDSRGYT
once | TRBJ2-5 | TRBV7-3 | ASSLWGTGGTETQY
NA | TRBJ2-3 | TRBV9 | ASSVSRYTDTQY
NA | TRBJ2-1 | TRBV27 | ASRDLNNEQF
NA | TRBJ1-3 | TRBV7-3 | ASSLMAGGISGNTIY
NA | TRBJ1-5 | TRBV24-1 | ATSDPGQGAGQPQH
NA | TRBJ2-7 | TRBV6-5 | ASSYSGGTGGEQY
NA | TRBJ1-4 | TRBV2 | ASNAQGQVNLKLF
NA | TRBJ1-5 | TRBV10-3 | ATRGNIGNNQPQH
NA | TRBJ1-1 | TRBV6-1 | ASSEARFRGTEAF
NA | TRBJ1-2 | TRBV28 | ASLVRGYGYT
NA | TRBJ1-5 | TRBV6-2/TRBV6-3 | ASSYTTGRGINQPQH
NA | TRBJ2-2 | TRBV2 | ASIWDRSGELF
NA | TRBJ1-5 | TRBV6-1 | ASSERWGRAESNQPQH
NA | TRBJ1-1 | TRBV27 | ASSLSWAGTMNTEAF
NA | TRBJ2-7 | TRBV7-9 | ASSLVKGDRDLYEQY
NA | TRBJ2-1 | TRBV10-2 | ASSDGGRALYNEQF
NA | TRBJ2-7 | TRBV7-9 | ASSWPGGSSYEQY
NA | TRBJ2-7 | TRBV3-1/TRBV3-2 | ASSQGPGTYEQY
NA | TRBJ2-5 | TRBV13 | ASSLRGSGKETQY
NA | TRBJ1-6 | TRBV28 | ASSPRDRGNSPLH
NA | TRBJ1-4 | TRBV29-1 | SVGQSINEKLF
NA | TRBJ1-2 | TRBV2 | ASSGQTIYGYT
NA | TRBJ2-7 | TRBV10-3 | ASRDKTYEQY
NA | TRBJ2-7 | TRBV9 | ASSVAGTDSYEQY
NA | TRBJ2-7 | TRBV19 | ASSYRLAYEQY
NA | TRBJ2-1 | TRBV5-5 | ASSLGTSSRSYNEQF
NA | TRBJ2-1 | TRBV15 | ATSRVASGATEQF
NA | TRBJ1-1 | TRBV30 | AWNTHRVATEAF
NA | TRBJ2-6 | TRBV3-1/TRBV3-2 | ASRQFDSSGANVLT
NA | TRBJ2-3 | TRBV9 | ASSVGYGRQGGVDTQY
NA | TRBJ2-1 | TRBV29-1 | SVATLSGRGNEQF
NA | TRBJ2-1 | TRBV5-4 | ASSKVGSSNEQF
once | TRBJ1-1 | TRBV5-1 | ASSPGQGTNTEAF
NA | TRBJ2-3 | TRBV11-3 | ASSLGGTSGDTQY
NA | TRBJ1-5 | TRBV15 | ATSRPLHRQGTVQGNQPQH
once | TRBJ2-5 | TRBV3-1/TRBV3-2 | ASSQSRVETQY
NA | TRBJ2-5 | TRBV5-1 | ASSNPSGAQETQY
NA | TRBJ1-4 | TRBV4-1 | ASSRPQGDNEKLF